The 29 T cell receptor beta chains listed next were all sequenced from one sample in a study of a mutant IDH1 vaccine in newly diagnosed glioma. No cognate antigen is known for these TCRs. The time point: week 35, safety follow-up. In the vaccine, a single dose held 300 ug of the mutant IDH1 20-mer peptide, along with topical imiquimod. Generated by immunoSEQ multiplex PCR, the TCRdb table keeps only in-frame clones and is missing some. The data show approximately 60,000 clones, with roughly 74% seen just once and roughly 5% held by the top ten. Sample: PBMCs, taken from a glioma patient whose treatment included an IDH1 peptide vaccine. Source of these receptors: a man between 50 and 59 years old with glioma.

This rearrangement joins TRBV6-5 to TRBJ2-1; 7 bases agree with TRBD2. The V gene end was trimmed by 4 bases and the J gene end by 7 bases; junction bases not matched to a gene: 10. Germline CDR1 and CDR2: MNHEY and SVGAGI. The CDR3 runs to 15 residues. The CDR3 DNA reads TGTGCCAGCAGTTGGGACTACAAATCAGGGAATGAGCAGTTCTTC. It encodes CASSWDYKSGNEQFF.

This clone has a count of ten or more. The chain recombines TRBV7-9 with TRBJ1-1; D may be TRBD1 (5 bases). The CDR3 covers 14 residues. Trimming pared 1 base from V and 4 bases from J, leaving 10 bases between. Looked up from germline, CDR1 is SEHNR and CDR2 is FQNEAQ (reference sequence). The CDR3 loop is CASSLEGGGTEAFF. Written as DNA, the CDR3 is TGTGCCAGCAGCTTAGAGGGCGGGGGCACTGAAGCTTTCTTT.

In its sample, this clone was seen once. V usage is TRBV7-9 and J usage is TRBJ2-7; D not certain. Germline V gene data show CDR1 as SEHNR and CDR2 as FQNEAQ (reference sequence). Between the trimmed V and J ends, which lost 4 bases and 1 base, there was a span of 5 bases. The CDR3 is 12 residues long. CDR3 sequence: CASSSVSYEQYF. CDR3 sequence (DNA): TGTGCCAGCAGCTCTGTTTCCTACGAGCAGTACTTC.

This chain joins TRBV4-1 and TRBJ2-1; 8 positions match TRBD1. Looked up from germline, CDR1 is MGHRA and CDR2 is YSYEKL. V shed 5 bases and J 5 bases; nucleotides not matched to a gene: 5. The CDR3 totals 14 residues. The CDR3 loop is CASSYLDRDNEQFF. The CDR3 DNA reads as TGCGCCAGCAGCTACTTGGACAGGGACAATGAGCAGTTCTTC.

CDR3 in DNA: TGCGCCAGCACCCGGACAGCCGGCGACAATGAGCAGTTCTTC. Translation: CASTRTAGDNEQFF. The rearrangement links TRBV5-1 to TRBJ2-1; weak D call: TRBD1 (6 bases). The CDR3 totals 14 residues. Trimming took off 6 bases at V and 5 bases at J, with 15 bases between the two ends. Germline CDR1 reads SGHRS; CDR2 reads YFSETQ.

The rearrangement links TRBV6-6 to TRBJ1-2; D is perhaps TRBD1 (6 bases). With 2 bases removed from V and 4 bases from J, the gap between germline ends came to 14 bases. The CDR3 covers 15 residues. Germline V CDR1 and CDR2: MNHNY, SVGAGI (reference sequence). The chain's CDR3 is CASSYGGRGAYGYTF. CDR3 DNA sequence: TGTGCCAGCAGTTACGGGGGGCGAGGGGCCTATGGCTACACCTTC.

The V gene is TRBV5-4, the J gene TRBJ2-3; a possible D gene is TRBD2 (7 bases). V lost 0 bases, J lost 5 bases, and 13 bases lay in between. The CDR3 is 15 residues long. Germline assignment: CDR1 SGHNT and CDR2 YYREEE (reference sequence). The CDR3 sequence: CASSLETRGGDTQYF. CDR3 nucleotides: TGTGCCAGCAGCTTGGAGACTAGGGGGGGAGATACGCAGTATTTT.

The CDR3 reads CASSVGYNTEAFF. The CDR3 DNA reads TGTGCCAGCAGTGTCGGGTATAACACTGAAGCTTTCTTT. The gene calls are TRBV2 and TRBJ1-1; D is ambiguous. This CDR3 is built from 13 residues. The ends were cut back, 4 bases at V and 2 bases at J, with 8 bases in the middle. Germline V gene sequence: CDR1 SNHLY, CDR2 FYNNEI.

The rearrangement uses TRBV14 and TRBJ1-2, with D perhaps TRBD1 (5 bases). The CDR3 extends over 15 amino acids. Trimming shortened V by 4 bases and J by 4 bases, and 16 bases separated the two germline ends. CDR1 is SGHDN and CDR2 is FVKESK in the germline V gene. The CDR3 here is CASSRQGANSYGYTF. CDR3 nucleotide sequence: TGTGCCAGCAGCCGGCAAGGGGCCAACAGCTATGGCTACACCTTC. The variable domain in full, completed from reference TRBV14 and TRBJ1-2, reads EAGVTQFPSHSVIEKGQTVTLRCDPISGHDNLYWYRRVMGKEIKFLLHFVKESKQDESGMPNNRFLAERTGGTYSTLKVQPAELEDSGVYFCASSRQGANSYGYTFGSGTRLTVV.

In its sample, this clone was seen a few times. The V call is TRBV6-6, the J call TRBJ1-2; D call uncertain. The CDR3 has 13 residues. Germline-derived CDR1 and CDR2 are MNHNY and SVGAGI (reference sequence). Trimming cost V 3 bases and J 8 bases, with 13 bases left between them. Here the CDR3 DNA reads TGTGCCAGCAGTTATTTGGCTTCTAAAGGCTACACCTTC. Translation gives CASSYLASKGYTF.

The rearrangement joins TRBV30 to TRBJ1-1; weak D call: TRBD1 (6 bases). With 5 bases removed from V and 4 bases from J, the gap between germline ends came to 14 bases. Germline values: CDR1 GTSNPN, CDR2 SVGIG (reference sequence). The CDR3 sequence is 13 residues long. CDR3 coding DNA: TGTGCCTGGGACCAGGGGAGGGTCACTGAAGCTTTCTTT. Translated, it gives CAWDQGRVTEAFF.

CDR3 residues: CASRPNSYEQYF. The CDR3 coding sequence is TGCGCCAGCAGACCAAACTCCTACGAGCAGTACTTC. This chain links TRBV5-1 with TRBJ2-7; D call uncertain. The CDR3 is 12 amino acids. Germline CDR1 is SGHRS and CDR2 is YFSETQ. V dropped 5 bases and J dropped 0 bases, with 6 bases sitting between them.

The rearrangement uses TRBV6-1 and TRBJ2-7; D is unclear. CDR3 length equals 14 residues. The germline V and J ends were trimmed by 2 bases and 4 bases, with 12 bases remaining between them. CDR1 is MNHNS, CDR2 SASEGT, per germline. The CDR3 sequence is CASSESLTGYEQYF. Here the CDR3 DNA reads TGTGCCAGCAGTGAATCGTTAACCGGATACGAGCAGTACTTC.

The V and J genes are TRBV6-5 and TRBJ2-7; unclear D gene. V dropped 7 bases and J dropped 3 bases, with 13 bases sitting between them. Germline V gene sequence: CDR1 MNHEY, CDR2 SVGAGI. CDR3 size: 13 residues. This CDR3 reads CASTSSGYYEQYF. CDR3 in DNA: TGTGCCAGCACCTCCTCCGGGTACTACGAGCAGTACTTC.

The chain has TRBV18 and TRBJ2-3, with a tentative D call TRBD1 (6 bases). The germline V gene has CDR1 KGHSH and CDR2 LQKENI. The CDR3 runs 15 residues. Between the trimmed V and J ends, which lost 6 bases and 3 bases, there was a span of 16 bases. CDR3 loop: CASSHLGQGTDTQYF. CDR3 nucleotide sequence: TGTGCCAGCTCCCACTTGGGCCAGGGGACAGATACGCAGTATTTT.

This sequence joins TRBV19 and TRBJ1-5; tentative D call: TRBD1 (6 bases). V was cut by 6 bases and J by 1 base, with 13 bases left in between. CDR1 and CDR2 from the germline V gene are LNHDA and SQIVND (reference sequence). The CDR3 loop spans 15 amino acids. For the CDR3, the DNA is TGTGCCAGTAGGAACAGGGCGGGCAGCAATCAGCCCCAGCATTTT. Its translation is CASRNRAGSNQPQHF.

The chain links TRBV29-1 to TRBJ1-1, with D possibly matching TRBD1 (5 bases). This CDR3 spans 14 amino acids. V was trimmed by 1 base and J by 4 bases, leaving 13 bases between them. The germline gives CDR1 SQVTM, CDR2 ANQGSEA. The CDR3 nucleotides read TGCAGCGTTGAAGTTGGGTACGGGGGCACTGAAGCTTTCTTT. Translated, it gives CSVEVGYGGTEAFF.

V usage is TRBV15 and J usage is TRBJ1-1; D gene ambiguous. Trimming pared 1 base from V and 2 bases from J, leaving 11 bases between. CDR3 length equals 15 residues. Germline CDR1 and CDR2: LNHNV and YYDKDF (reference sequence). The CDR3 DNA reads TGTGCCACCAGCAGAGGCCGGACTTTTAACACTGAAGCTTTCTTT. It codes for CATSRGRTFNTEAFF.

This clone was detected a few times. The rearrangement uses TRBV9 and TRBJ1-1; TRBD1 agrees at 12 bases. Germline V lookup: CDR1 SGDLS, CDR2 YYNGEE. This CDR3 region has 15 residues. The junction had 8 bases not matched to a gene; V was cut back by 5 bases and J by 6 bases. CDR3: CASSGGGQGASEAFF. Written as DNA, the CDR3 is TGTGCCAGCAGTGGGGGGGGACAGGGGGCGTCTGAAGCTTTCTTT.

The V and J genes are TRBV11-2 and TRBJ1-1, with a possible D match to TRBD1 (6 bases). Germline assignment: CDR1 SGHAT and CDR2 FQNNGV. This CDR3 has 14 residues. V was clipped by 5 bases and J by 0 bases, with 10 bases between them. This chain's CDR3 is CASSRTGMNTEAFF. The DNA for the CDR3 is TGTGCCAGCAGCCGTACAGGGATGAACACTGAAGCTTTCTTT.

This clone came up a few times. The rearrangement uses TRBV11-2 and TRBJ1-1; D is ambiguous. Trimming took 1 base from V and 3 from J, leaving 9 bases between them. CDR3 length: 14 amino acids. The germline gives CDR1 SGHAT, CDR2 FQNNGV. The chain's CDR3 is CASSLGPAYTEAFF. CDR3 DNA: TGTGCCAGCAGCTTAGGGCCAGCCTACACTGAAGCTTTCTTT.

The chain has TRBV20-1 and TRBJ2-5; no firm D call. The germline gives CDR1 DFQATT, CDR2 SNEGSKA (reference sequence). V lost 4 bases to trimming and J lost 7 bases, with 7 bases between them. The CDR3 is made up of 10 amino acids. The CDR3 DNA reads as TGCAGTGCTACAGAAGGGACCCAGTACTTC. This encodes CSATEGTQYF.

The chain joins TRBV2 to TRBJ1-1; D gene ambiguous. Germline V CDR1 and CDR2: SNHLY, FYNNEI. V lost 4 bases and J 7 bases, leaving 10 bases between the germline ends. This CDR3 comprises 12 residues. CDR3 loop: CASSVGVGEAFF. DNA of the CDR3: TGTGCCAGCAGTGTCGGAGTAGGTGAAGCTTTCTTT.

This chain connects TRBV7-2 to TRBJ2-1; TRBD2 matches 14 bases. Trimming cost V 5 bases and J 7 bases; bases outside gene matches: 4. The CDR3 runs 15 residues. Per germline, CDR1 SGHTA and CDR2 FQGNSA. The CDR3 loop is CASSEGLAGGNEQFF. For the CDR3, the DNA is TGTGCCAGCAGCGAAGGACTAGCGGGGGGAAATGAGCAGTTCTTC.

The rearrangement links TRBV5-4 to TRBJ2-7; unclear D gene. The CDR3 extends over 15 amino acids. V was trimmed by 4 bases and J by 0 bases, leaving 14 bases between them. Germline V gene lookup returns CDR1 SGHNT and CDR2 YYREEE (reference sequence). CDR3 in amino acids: CASSPLMGSSYEQYF. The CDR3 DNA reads TGTGCCAGCAGCCCACTCATGGGTAGCTCCTACGAGCAGTACTTC.

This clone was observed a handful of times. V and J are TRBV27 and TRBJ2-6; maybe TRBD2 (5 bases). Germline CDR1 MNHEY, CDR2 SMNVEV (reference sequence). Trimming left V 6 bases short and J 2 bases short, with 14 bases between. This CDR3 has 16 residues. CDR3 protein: CASRGLIGAGANVLTF. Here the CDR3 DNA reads TGTGCCAGCAGAGGACTTATCGGGGCTGGGGCCAACGTCCTGACTTTC. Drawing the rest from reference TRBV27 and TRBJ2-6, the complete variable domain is EAQVTQNPRYLITVTGKKLTVTCSQNMNHEYMSWYRQDPGLGLRQIYYSMNVEVTDKGDVPEGYKVSRKEKRNFPLILESPSPNQTSLYFCASRGLIGAGANVLTFGAGSRLTVL.

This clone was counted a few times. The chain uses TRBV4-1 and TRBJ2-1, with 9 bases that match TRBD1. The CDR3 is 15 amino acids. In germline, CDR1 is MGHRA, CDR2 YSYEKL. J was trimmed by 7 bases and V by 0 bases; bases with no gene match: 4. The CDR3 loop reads CASSQDGTGWNEQFF. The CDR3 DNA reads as TGCGCCAGCAGCCAAGACGGGACAGGGTGGAATGAGCAGTTCTTC.

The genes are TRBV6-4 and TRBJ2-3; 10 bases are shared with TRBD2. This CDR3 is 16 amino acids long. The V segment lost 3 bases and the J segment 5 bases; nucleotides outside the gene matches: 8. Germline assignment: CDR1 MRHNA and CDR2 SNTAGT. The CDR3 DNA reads TGTGCCAGCAGTGAGGCCAGCGGGGGGGCCGGAGATACGCAGTATTTT. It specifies CASSEASGGAGDTQYF.

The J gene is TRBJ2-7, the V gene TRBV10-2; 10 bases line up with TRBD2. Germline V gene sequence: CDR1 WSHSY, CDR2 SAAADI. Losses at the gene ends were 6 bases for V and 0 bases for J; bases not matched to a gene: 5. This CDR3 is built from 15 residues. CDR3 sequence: CASRETSGFSYEQYF. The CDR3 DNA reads TGCGCCAGCAGAGAGACTAGCGGGTTCTCCTACGAGCAGTACTTC.